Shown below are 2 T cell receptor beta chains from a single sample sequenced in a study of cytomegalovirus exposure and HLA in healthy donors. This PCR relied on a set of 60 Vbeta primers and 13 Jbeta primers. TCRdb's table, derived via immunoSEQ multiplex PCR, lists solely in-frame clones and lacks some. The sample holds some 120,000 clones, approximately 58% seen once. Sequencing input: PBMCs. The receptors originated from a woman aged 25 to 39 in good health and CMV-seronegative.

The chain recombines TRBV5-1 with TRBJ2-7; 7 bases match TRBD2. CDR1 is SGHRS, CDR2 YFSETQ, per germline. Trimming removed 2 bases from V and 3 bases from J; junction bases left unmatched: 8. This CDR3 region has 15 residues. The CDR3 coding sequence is TGCGCCAGCAGCTTCGGTGTCGGGAGGTTCTACGAGCAGTACTTC. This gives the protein CASSFGVGRFYEQYF.

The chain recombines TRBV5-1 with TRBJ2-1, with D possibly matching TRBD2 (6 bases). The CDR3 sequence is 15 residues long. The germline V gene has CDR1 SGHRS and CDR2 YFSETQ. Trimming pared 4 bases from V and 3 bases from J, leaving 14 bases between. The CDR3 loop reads CASSVTRGGYNEQFF. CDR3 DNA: TGCGCCAGCAGCGTGACTAGGGGAGGCTACAATGAGCAGTTCTTC.